The present TCR beta chain was sequenced within a study of identical twins. Study-level results: Memory repertoires showed no such pattern, whereas abundant cord blood beta clonotypes carried fewer insertions.

MiXCR was run by TCRdb on the 5' RACE reads, yielding one entry per CDR3 protein. The sample has hundreds of thousands of distinct CDR3 sequences; roughly 18% are singletons. CDR3 length equals 8 residues. Germline CDR1 is MDHEN and CDR2 is SYDVKM. Details on this clonotype: The antigen is not known.

The sample was also linked to a second study, of T cells expressing NK-cell markers. This second report adds: Restriction of sorting to alpha-beta TCR T cells was accomplished in several experiments using an anti-gamma-delta TCR antibody. Six or seven donors had dominant NKG2C+ clonotypes that comprised about 1.0-7.0% of their CD8+ T cells. In four donors, dominant clonotypes made up about 28.3-65% of CD3+CD56-NKG2C+ cells.

The sequencing sample was made of PBMCs. This chain connects TRBV28 to TRBJ2-2; D is ambiguous. This sequence was found in a woman under 30 in good health. The CDR3 DNA follows: TGTCACTTCGGGGAGCTGTTTTTT. Protein sequence: CHFGELFF.